The subject of this entry is one T cell receptor beta chain. Its antigen is not identified. These data are taken from a study of cytomegalovirus exposure and HLA in healthy donors. General study points: Under in vitro conditions, three CMV-associated chains were confirmed as specific for CMV antigens. Most sequenced TCRs were rare (though some public TCRs occurred in many donors). The tendency of first-cohort TCR clusters to co-occur in the 120 or so validation repertoires was identified by a subsequent analysis.

The J segment lost 4 bases and the V segment lost 7 bases, leaving 7 bases of the junction unmatched. The CDR3 extends over 15 amino acids. Germline assignment: CDR1 MNHEY and CDR2 SVGAGI. The method was immunoSEQ multiplex PCR; TCRdb's version includes in-frame clones alone and lacks a portion of them. The repertoire consists of about 160,000 clones, with about 85% occurring once and the leading ten covering 2% to 2.5%. This chain uses TRBV6-5 with TRBJ2-3; 11 nucleotides line up with TRBD2. The origin of this receptor is a man aged 25-45 years in good health and CMV-seropositive. The sample comprised PBMCs. CDR3 bases: TGTGCCAGCACTTTGCTAGCGGGGGGTGCAGATACGCAGTATTTT. It translates to CASTLLAGGADTQYF.